Listed here are 18 T cell receptor beta chains from one sample, sequenced in a study of shared T cell receptors in the human thymus (dated by TCRdb to about 2021). Receptor libraries were prepared by the immunoSEQ multiplex PCR assay. The table comes from immuneACCESS by way of TCRdb, which keeps in-frame sequences with V and J called. Part of the clones is missing from these tables; in studies checked, under half for an unresolved V gene and the rest for unknown reasons. This sample gives 720,000 or so clones in total; approximately 85% of them show up just once. The top ten constitute about 0.0098% of the sample. The sample also formed part of further work on human thymus T cells.

Material for sequencing was thymocytes. The receptors derive from a girl in the first two years of life with a congenital heart defect. Donor details come from another sample of the same person, matched by shared clones.

The CDR3 region has the DNA TGCGCCAGCAGCTCCTCCGGGACAGGGAACTATGGCTACACCTTC. It encodes CASSSSGTGNYGYTF. The chain couples TRBV4-1 to TRBJ1-2, with 9 bases matching TRBD1. The CDR3 covers 15 residues. Looked up from germline, CDR1 is MGHRA and CDR2 is YSYEKL. Trimming removed 5 bases from V and 2 bases from J; junction bases left unmatched: 6.

The chain combines TRBV7-2 with TRBJ2-7; 9 bases are a match to TRBD1. Germline-derived CDR1 and CDR2 are SGHTA and FQGNSA. The CDR3 sequence is 19 residues long. The junction had 20 bases not matched to a gene; V was cut back by 1 base and J by 7 bases. The CDR3 is CASSLVFGRDRVFTMEQYF. The CDR3 DNA reads as TGTGCCAGCAGCTTAGTGTTTGGGAGGGACAGGGTCTTTACTATGGAGCAGTACTTC.

The V gene is TRBV27, the J gene TRBJ1-2; 7 bases are shared with TRBD1. The V gene's germline CDR1 is MNHEY and CDR2 SMNVEV (reference sequence). The CDR3 runs to 15 residues. Losses at the gene ends were 5 bases for V and 0 bases for J; bases not matched to a gene: 6. The CDR3, as DNA: TGTGCCAGCAGTGCTAGACAGGGATCTAACTATGGCTACACCTTC. It codes for CASSARQGSNYGYTF.

This chain uses TRBV2 with TRBJ1-1; D is undetermined. V gave up 6 bases and J gave up 4 bases, with 12 bases separating them. This CDR3 region has 13 residues. CDR1 and CDR2 (germline): SNHLY, FYNNEI. DNA of the CDR3: TGTGCCAGCAGGCGGGGTCTAGGCACTGAAGCTTTCTTT. Its translation is CASRRGLGTEAFF.

V and J are TRBV15 and TRBJ1-2; a weak D match, TRBD1 (6 bases). The V and J ends lost 0 bases and 2 bases respectively, with 13 bases between them. The CDR3 totals 16 residues. The V gene's germline CDR1 is LNHNV and CDR2 YYDKDF (reference sequence). CDR3 sequence reads: CATSRDEGTGNYGYTF. The CDR3, as DNA: TGTGCCACCAGCAGAGATGAGGGTACAGGGAACTATGGCTACACCTTC.

J is TRBJ1-1 and V is TRBV7-9; D is perhaps TRBD1 (6 bases). Trimming took off 1 base at V and 10 bases at J, with 13 bases between the two ends. The germline V gene encodes CDR1 SEHNR and CDR2 FQNEAQ (reference sequence). The CDR3 has 13 residues. The DNA for the CDR3 is TGTGCCAGCAGCTTAGACGGGGGGGGGCGAGCTTTCTTT. Amino acids: CASSLDGGGRAFF.

The genes are TRBV7-3 and TRBJ1-1; unclear D gene. V shed 4 bases and J shed 4 bases, with 16 bases lying between them. CDR3 length equals 15 residues. CDR1 is SGHTA and CDR2 is FQGTGA in the germline V gene. The CDR3 DNA reads as TGTGCCAGCAGCTCAGCACGGGCGGGAGTCACTGAAGCTTTCTTT. Its translation is CASSSARAGVTEAFF.

The chain uses TRBV29-1 and TRBJ2-1, with D perhaps matching TRBD1 (6 bases). The length of the CDR3 is 15 residues. Trimming shortened V by 4 bases and J by 4 bases, and 17 bases separated the two germline ends. Germline V CDR1 and CDR2: SQVTM, ANQGSEA. CDR3 in amino acids: CSVATGPHSYNEQFF. CDR3 sequence (DNA): TGCAGCGTTGCCACAGGGCCTCACTCTTACAATGAGCAGTTCTTC.

This chain connects TRBV5-1 to TRBJ2-5; D might be TRBD1 (6 bases). The J call is uncertain, as TRBJ2-7 better fits the DNA end. The germline V gene has CDR1 SGHRS and CDR2 YFSETQ. The CDR3 has 13 residues. CDR3 nucleotides: TGCGCCAGCAGAAACCAGGGGACCTACGAGCAGTACTTC. Translated: CASRNQGTYEQYF.

The DNA for the CDR3 is TGTGCCAGCAGTTGGACACGTCTCTCCTACGAGCAGTACTTC. The encoded protein is CASSWTRLSYEQYF. The rearrangement uses TRBV6-5 and TRBJ2-7, with D tentatively TRBD1 (5 bases). The CDR3 is 14 amino acids. Trimming pared 4 bases from V and 0 bases from J, leaving 10 bases between. Germline V gene sequence: CDR1 MNHEY, CDR2 SVGAGI.

The chain employs TRBV19 and TRBJ2-7; 9 bases line up with TRBD1. The CDR3 runs 13 residues. Germline values: CDR1 LNHDA, CDR2 SQIVND (reference sequence). The J segment lost 0 bases and the V segment lost 7 bases, leaving 1 base of the junction unmatched. CDR3 sequence: CASKGQGSYEQYF. The CDR3 region has the DNA TGTGCCAGTAAGGGACAGGGCTCCTACGAGCAGTACTTC.

This chain links TRBV27 with TRBJ2-7; D perhaps matches TRBD2 (6 bases). V dropped 5 bases and J dropped 5 bases, with 19 bases sitting between them. Germline lookup yields CDR1 MNHEY and CDR2 SMNVEV (reference sequence). This CDR3 spans 15 amino acids. The CDR3 DNA reads TGTGCCAGCAGTCCCCGAATTGGGACTGGGGACGAGCAGTACTTC. This encodes CASSPRIGTGDEQYF.

The V call is TRBV5-4, the J call TRBJ2-6; 8 bases are shared with TRBD1. Germline V gene lookup returns CDR1 SGHNT and CDR2 YYREEE (reference sequence). Trimming took 0 bases from V and 2 from J; bases not matched to a gene: 7. The CDR3 loop spans 18 amino acids. CDR3 sequence: CASSLGQTGAPGANVLTF. The CDR3 nucleotides read TGTGCCAGCAGCTTGGGGCAGACAGGGGCTCCTGGGGCCAACGTCCTGACTTTC.

This chain uses TRBV7-3 with TRBJ1-2, with 7 nucleotides matching TRBD1. CDR1 and CDR2 from the germline V gene are SGHTA and FQGTGA. The CDR3 sequence is 13 residues long. With V trimmed by 2 bases and J by 8 bases, 5 bases remained unmatched. The CDR3 DNA follows: TGTGCCAGCAGCTTATTTAGGGGGCAGGGCTACACCTTC. Translating gives CASSLFRGQGYTF. Full variable domain (rest looked up from reference TRBV7-3 and TRBJ1-2): GAGVSQTPSNKVTEKGKYVELRCDPISGHTALYWYRQSLGQGPEFLIYFQGTGAADDSGLPNDRFFAVRPEGSVSTLKIQRTERGDSAVYLCASSLFRGQGYTFGSGTRLTVV.

The CDR3, as DNA: TGCGCCAGCAGCCAAGAGGGACCAGGGGCCGAGAACACCGGGGAGCTGTTTTTT. This gives the protein CASSQEGPGAENTGELFF. This sequence joins TRBV4-1 and TRBJ2-2; maybe TRBD1 (6 bases). Germline V gene sequence: CDR1 MGHRA, CDR2 YSYEKL. This CDR3 spans 18 amino acids. V lost 0 bases to trimming and J lost 1 base, with 15 bases between them.

The CDR3 bases are TGTGCCAGCAGCTTGGGTCCGGGACAAGACTACGAGCAGTACTTC. Its protein product is CASSLGPGQDYEQYF. This sequence joins TRBV5-5 and TRBJ2-7, with a tentative D call TRBD1 (6 bases). The V gene lost 0 bases and the J gene lost 3 bases, with 13 bases spanning the gap. The CDR3 has 15 residues. Germline values: CDR1 SGHKS, CDR2 YYEKEE (reference sequence). Complete variable domain (other parts from reference TRBV5-5 and TRBJ2-7): DAGVTQSPTHLIKTRGQQVTLRCSPISGHKSVSWYQQVLGQGPQFIFQYYEKEERGRGNFPDRFSARQFPNYSSELNVNALLLGDSALYLCASSLGPGQDYEQYFGPGTRLTVT.

This clone was observed a single time. The chain employs TRBV2 and TRBJ1-2; TRBD1 matches 10 bases. Germline CDR1 reads SNHLY; CDR2 reads FYNNEI. The CDR3 has 15 residues. Trimming took 6 bases from V and 3 from J; bases not matched to a gene: 7. The CDR3 here is CASRIGTGADYGYTF. In DNA form, the CDR3 reads TGTGCCAGCAGGATTGGGACAGGGGCGGACTATGGCTACACCTTC.

The rearrangement uses TRBV27 and TRBJ2-7, with D maybe TRBD2 (5 bases). The germline CDR1 and CDR2 sequences are MNHEY and SMNVEV (reference sequence). This CDR3 is built from 17 residues. The V end was cut by 0 bases, the J end by 5 bases, with 20 bases between. This CDR3 is CASSLSSEFGSSDEQYF. DNA for the CDR3: TGTGCCAGCAGTTTATCATCCGAGTTTGGGAGTTCAGACGAGCAGTACTTC.